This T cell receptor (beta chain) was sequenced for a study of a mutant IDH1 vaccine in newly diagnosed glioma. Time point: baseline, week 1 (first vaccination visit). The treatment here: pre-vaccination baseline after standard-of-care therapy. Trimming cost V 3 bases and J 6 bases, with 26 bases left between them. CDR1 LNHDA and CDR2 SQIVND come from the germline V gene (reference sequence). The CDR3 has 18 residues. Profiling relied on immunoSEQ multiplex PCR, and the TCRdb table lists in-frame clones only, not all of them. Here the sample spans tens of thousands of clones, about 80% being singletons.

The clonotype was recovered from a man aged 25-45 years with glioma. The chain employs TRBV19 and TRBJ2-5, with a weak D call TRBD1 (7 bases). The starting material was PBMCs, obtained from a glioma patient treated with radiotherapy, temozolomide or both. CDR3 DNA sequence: TGTGCCAGTAGTATGTTACCGGCGGGACAGCGCCCGGCAAAGACCCAGTACTTC. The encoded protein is CASSMLPAGQRPAKTQYF. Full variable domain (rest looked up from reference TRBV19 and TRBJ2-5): DGGITQSPKYLFRKEGQNVTLSCEQNLNHDAMYWYRQDPGQGLRLIYYSQIVNDFQKGDIAEGYSVSREKKESFPLTVTSAQKNPTAFYLCASSMLPAGQRPAKTQYFGPGTRLLVL.